This T cell receptor (beta chain) was profiled in a study of T cell changes during pregnancy in multiple sclerosis. Assay used: immunoSEQ multiplex PCR; TCRdb lists only in-frame clones, some missing. The repertoire has some 60,000 clones, 88% of them found once; the top ten carry about 0.38%. The source of this sequence is a female donor with multiple sclerosis, enrolled in a pregnancy study. The sample in question was CD4+ T cells from peripheral blood mononuclear cells, obtained in the third trimester of pregnancy.

The CDR3 DNA sequence: TGTGCCAGTAGTGACCCAGCGGGGGGGAGCACAGATACGCAGTATTTT. It yields the protein CASSDPAGGSTDTQYF. The rearrangement links TRBV19 to TRBJ2-3, with TRBD2 identical over 10 bases. The CDR3 has 16 residues. The V and J ends lost 5 bases and 0 bases, in that order; junction bases with no gene match: 5. CDR1 is LNHDA, CDR2 SQIVND, per germline (reference sequence).